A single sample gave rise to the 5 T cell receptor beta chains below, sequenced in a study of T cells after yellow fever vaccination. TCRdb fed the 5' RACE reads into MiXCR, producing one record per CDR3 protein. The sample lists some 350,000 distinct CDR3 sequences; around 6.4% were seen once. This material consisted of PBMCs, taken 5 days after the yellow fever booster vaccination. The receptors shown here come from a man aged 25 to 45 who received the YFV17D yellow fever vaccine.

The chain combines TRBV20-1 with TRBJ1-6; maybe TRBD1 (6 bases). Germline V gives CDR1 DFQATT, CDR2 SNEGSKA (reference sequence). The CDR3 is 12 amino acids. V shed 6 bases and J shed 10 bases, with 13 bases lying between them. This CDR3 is CSAGTGYSPLHF. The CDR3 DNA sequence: TGCAGTGCAGGAACAGGGTACTCACCCCTCCACTTT.

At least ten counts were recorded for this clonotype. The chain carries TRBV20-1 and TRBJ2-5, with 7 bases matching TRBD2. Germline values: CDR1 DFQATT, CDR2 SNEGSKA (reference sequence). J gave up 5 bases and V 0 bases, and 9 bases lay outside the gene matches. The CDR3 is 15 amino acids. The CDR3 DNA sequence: TGCAGTGCTAGAGATCAGGCGGGAGTGGCTGAGACCCAGTACTTC. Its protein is CSARDQAGVAETQYF.

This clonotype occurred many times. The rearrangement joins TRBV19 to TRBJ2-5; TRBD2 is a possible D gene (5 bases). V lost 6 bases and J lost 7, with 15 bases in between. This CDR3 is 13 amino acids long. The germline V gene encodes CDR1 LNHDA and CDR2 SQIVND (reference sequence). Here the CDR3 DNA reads TGTGCCAGTAGCCTACTAGGTGAAGGGACCCAGTACTTC. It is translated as CASSLLGEGTQYF.

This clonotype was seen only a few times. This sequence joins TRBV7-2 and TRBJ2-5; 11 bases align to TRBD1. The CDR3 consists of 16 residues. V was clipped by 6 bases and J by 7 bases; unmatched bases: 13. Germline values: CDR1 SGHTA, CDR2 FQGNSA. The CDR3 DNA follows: TGTGCCAGCAGTTCCTTGGGACAGGGGGGTCCGGGGACCCAGTACTTC. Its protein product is CASSSLGQGGPGTQYF.

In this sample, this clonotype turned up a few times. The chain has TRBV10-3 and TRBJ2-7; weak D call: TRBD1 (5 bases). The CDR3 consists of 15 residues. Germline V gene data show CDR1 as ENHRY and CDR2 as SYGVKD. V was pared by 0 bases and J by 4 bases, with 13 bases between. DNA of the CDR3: TGTGCCATCAGTGAGTCTACAGGAGCTAGATACGAGCAGTACTTC. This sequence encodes CAISESTGARYEQYF.